Following are 16 T cell receptor beta chains from one sample sequenced in a study of blood T cell repertoires in COVID-19. Clones were read by immunoSEQ multiplex PCR, and TCRdb kept only the in-frame ones, dropping some. In the table there are 250,000 or so clones, roughly 85% of which are singletons. Specimen: PBMCs or T cells enriched from blood (not recorded which). Receptors were obtained from a woman between 50 and 59 years old who had been exposed to COVID-19.

The sample holds one count of this clone. The genes are TRBV10-3 and TRBJ1-1; D might be TRBD1 (5 bases). V dropped 3 bases and J dropped 7 bases, with 9 bases sitting between them. This CDR3 contains 12 residues. The germline CDR1 and CDR2 sequences are ENHRY and SYGVKD. The CDR3 nucleotides read TGTGCCATCAGTGATACAGGCCGTGAAGCTTTCTTT. Translation: CAISDTGREAFF.

The rearrangement links TRBV11-2 to TRBJ1-4, with a weak D call TRBD1 (5 bases). Trimming took 5 bases from V and 6 from J, leaving 22 bases between them. CDR3 length: 17 amino acids. Germline V lookup: CDR1 SGHAT, CDR2 FQNNGV. In nucleotides, the CDR3 is TGTGCCAGCAGCGTGTACCGAGGCAGGGCCGGATATGAAAAACTGTTTTTT. This encodes CASSVYRGRAGYEKLFF.

V gene TRBV7-6 combines with J gene TRBJ2-5; TRBD2 matches 16 bases. The trim removed 4 bases at V and 0 bases at J, leaving 2 bases unmatched. The CDR3 loop spans 17 amino acids. Germline V gene data show CDR1 as SGHVS and CDR2 as FNYEAQ. The CDR3 DNA reads as TGTGCCAGCAGCTCGGGACTAGCGGGGGGGTACCAAGAGACCCAGTACTTC. Encoded protein: CASSSGLAGGYQETQYF. Drawing the rest from reference TRBV7-6 and TRBJ2-5, the complete variable domain is GAGVSQSPRYKVTKRGQDVALRCDPISGHVSLYWYRQALGQGPEFLTYFNYEAQQDKSGLPNDRFSAERPEGSISTLTIQRTEQRDSAMYRCASSSGLAGGYQETQYFGPGTRLLVL.

This chain joins TRBV18 and TRBJ1-2; D may be TRBD1 (5 bases). V was trimmed by 6 bases and J by 6 bases, leaving 14 bases between them. This CDR3 has 13 residues. CDR1 and CDR2 (germline): KGHSH, LQKENI. The CDR3 DNA follows: TGTGCCAGCTCCCCTGGAGGGGAACATGGCTACACCTTC. Translated, it gives CASSPGGEHGYTF.

The V call is TRBV5-8, the J call TRBJ1-1; TRBD1 is a possible D gene (5 bases). Per the germline V gene, CDR1 is SGHTS and CDR2 is YDEGEE. This CDR3 contains 14 residues. The V gene lost 2 bases and the J gene lost 1 base, with 9 bases spanning the gap. The CDR3, as DNA: TGTGCCAGCAGCTTAGGGGCGACGAACACTGAAGCTTTCTTT. Translated: CASSLGATNTEAFF.

This clone turned up a few times. The chain links TRBV2 to TRBJ2-7, with 11 bases aligning to TRBD1. Unmatched junction bases numbered 9, after V lost 6 bases and J lost 2 bases. Germline V CDR1 and CDR2: SNHLY, FYNNEI. CDR3 size: 16 residues. For the CDR3, the DNA is TGTGCCAGCAGAACCCTGGACAGGGGGCGAACCTACGAGCAGTACTTC. Protein product: CASRTLDRGRTYEQYF.

The rearrangement joins TRBV7-9 to TRBJ2-7, with a tentative D call TRBD2 (8 bases). Per the germline V gene, CDR1 is SEHNR and CDR2 is FQNEAQ (reference sequence). The length of the CDR3 is 15 residues. V lost 5 bases, J lost 3 bases, and 17 bases lay in between. CDR3 loop: CASSPPGGGYYEQYF. The DNA of the CDR3 is TGTGCCAGCAGCCCCCCGGGAGGGGGCTACTACGAGCAGTACTTC.

This chain links TRBV9 with TRBJ1-1, with 12 bases identical to TRBD1. The CDR3 length is 18 residues. Trimming cost V 4 bases and J 4 bases; bases outside gene matches: 14. The germline CDR1 and CDR2 sequences are SGDLS and YYNGEE. This CDR3 is CASSPTSGQGAIGTEAFF. The DNA for the CDR3 is TGTGCCAGCAGCCCAACCTCGGGACAGGGGGCTATAGGCACTGAAGCTTTCTTT.

This chain connects TRBV6-5 to TRBJ2-3, with 9 bases matching TRBD1. The CDR3 extends over 15 amino acids. The trim removed 6 bases at V and 2 bases at J, leaving 6 bases unmatched. Germline V gene sequence: CDR1 MNHEY, CDR2 SVGAGI. DNA of the CDR3: TGTGCCAGCAGAGTCGACAGGGGGACCACAGATACGCAGTATTTT. Translation gives CASRVDRGTTDTQYF.

The J gene is TRBJ2-1, the V gene TRBV7-9, with D hard to call. The length of the CDR3 is 15 residues. V shed 2 bases and J shed 0 bases, with 8 bases lying between them. Germline CDR1 reads SEHNR; CDR2 reads FQNEAQ (reference sequence). CDR3 in amino acids: CASSLYRRSYNEQFF. The CDR3 bases are TGTGCCAGCAGCTTATACAGACGCTCCTACAATGAGCAGTTCTTC.

The sample holds a few counts of this clone. The CDR3 nucleotides are TGTGCCAGCAGCTTAGGGACAGAGGGGACCCAGTACTTC. Translation gives CASSLGTEGTQYF. The rearrangement links TRBV7-8 to TRBJ2-5, with D maybe TRBD1 (6 bases). Germline CDR1 reads SGHVS; CDR2 reads FQNEAQ. The CDR3 is 13 residues long. V was pared by 1 base and J by 7 bases, with 10 bases between.

The rearrangement uses TRBV7-8 and TRBJ1-2; 9 positions match TRBD1. The CDR3 has 17 residues. V lost 5 bases and J lost 7; bases outside the gene matches: 17. CDR1 and CDR2 (germline): SGHVS, FQNEAQ. In DNA form, the CDR3 reads TGTGCCAGCAGCGGAAACCTTTTGGGGACAGGGACGAGTGGCTACACCTTC. Residues: CASSGNLLGTGTSGYTF.

V gene TRBV4-1 combines with J gene TRBJ2-1; 8 nucleotides align to TRBD2. The CDR3 runs to 15 residues. Germline assignment: CDR1 MGHRA and CDR2 YSYEKL. The J segment lost 0 bases and the V segment lost 5 bases, leaving 3 bases of the junction unmatched. The CDR3 loop is CASSSAGDSYNEQFF. Here the CDR3 DNA reads TGCGCCAGCAGCTCAGCGGGGGACTCCTACAATGAGCAGTTCTTC.

The chain joins TRBV6-5 to TRBJ2-7, with D possibly TRBD1 on 5 matching bases. Deletions cut 5 bases from V and 5 bases from J, with 16 bases between. Germline assignment: CDR1 MNHEY and CDR2 SVGAGI. The CDR3 has 14 residues. The CDR3 DNA follows: TGTGCCAGCAGTAGACAGCTAGATATCGACGAGCAGTACTTC. This sequence encodes CASSRQLDIDEQYF.

This clone was recorded a few times. CDR3 nucleotides: TGCAGCGTTGCGGGGGGGGTCAATGAGCAGTTCTTC. Protein product: CSVAGGVNEQFF. The V and J genes are TRBV29-1 and TRBJ2-1, with TRBD2 matching 8 bases. The CDR3 runs 12 residues. CDR1 and CDR2 (germline): SQVTM, ANQGSEA. J was trimmed by 6 bases and V by 4 bases; bases with no gene match: 2.

This clone was observed a single time. V gene TRBV7-8 combines with J gene TRBJ2-1, with a possible D match to TRBD2 (5 bases). Germline assignment: CDR1 SGHVS and CDR2 FQNEAQ. The CDR3 spans 16 residues. V was cut by 3 bases and J by 7 bases, with 19 bases left in between. The CDR3 sequence is CASSFTAERWKNEQFF. For the CDR3, the DNA is TGTGCCAGCAGCTTTACAGCGGAGCGGTGGAAGAATGAGCAGTTCTTC.